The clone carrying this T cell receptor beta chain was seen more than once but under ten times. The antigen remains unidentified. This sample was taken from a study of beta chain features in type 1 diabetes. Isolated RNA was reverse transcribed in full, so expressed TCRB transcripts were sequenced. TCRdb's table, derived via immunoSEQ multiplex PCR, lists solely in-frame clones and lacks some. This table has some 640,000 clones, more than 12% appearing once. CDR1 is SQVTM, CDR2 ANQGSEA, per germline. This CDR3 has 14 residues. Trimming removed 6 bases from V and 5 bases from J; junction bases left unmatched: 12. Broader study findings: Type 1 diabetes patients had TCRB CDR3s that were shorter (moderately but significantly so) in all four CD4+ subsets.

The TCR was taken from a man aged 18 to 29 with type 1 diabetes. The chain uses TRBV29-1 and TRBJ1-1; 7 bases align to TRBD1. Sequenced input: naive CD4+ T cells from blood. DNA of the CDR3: TGCAGCGTCATCACGGGACAGCGAAGTACTGAAGCTTTCTTT. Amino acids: CSVITGQRSTEAFF.